The 23 T cell receptor beta chains presented below share a single source sample, sequenced in a study of response to subunit inactivated influenza vaccine. TCRdb independently ran MiXCR on the RT-PCR reads; one entry per CDR3 protein. The sample includes 600,000 to 850,000 distinct CDR3 sequences, 12% to 15% of them seen just once. The sequencing used PBMCs from blood, collected 14 to 15 days before vaccination. These receptors all come from a man over 45 who received an inactivated influenza vaccine.

In DNA, the CDR3 is TGTGCCACCAGTGATTTCCGTATTAGCGGGCAGAGCTCCTACAATGAGCAGTTCTTC. Its translation is CATSDFRISGQSSYNEQFF. The chain links TRBV24-1 to TRBJ2-1; 7 nucleotides line up with TRBD2. CDR1 KGHDR and CDR2 SFDVKD come from the germline V gene. V gave up 1 base and J gave up 0 bases; unmatched junction bases: 11. The CDR3 runs to 19 residues.

The table lists this clonotype with many counts. The rearrangement uses TRBV27 and TRBJ2-7; 8 positions match TRBD2. The V gene's germline CDR1 is MNHEY and CDR2 SMNVEV (reference sequence). The J segment lost 3 bases and the V segment lost 6 bases, leaving 4 bases of the junction unmatched. The CDR3 has 13 residues. CDR3 loop: CASSSGRGYEQYF. CDR3 nucleotides: TGTGCCAGCAGCTCCGGGAGGGGCTACGAGCAGTACTTC.

This clonotype was recorded a few times. The rearrangement uses TRBV27 and TRBJ2-1; D gene uncertain. CDR1 MNHEY and CDR2 SMNVEV come from the germline V gene (reference sequence). This CDR3 spans 12 amino acids. Trimming left V 5 bases short and J 2 bases short, with 4 bases between. For the CDR3, the DNA is TGTGCCAGCAGTCCAACCTACAATGAGCAGTTCTTC. Amino acids: CASSPTYNEQFF.

This clonotype has a handful of counts. The chain has TRBV10-3 and TRBJ2-5, with D uncertain. V was clipped by 3 bases and J by 1 base, with 3 bases between them. The germline gives CDR1 ENHRY, CDR2 SYGVKD. This CDR3 has 12 residues. CDR3 DNA sequence: TGTGCCATCAGTGATGGCCAAGAGACCCAGTACTTC. Its translation: CAISDGQETQYF.

The V and J genes are TRBV20-1 and TRBJ2-6; D not resolved. The V end was cut by 3 bases, the J end by 0 bases, with 6 bases between. Looked up from germline, CDR1 is DFQATT and CDR2 is SNEGSKA (reference sequence). The CDR3 length is 14 residues. DNA of the CDR3: TGCAGTGCTAGGAAGGGCTCTGGGGCCAACGTCCTGACTTTC. Amino acids: CSARKGSGANVLTF.

V and J are TRBV5-1 and TRBJ2-6, with a possible D match to TRBD2 (5 bases). CDR3 length: 16 amino acids. Deletions cut 0 bases from V and 0 bases from J, with 7 bases between. Germline assignment: CDR1 SGHRS and CDR2 YFSETQ. Here the CDR3 DNA reads TGCGCCAGCAGCTTGGACACTAGCTCTGGGGCCAACGTCCTGACTTTC. Protein: CASSLDTSSGANVLTF. The whole variable domain, remainder taken from reference TRBV5-1 and TRBJ2-6, is KAGVTQTPRYLIKTRGQQVTLSCSPISGHRSVSWYQQTPGQGLQFLFEYFSETQRNKGNFPGRFSGRQFSNSRSEMNVSTLELGDSALYLCASSLDTSSGANVLTFGAGSRLTVL.

The V and J genes are TRBV7-2 and TRBJ1-1; D might be TRBD1 (5 bases). In germline, CDR1 is SGHTA, CDR2 FQGNSA. The CDR3 is made up of 13 amino acids. Trimming pared 5 bases from V and 3 bases from J, leaving 10 bases between. The chain's CDR3 is CASSPPGYTEAFF. In DNA, the CDR3 is TGTGCCAGCAGCCCGCCAGGGTACACTGAAGCTTTCTTT.

The chain employs TRBV30 and TRBJ2-1, with a weak D call TRBD2 (5 bases). CDR3 length equals 16 residues. CDR1 and CDR2 from the germline V gene are GTSNPN and SVGIG (reference sequence). Trimming left V 3 bases short and J 4 bases short, with 19 bases between. This chain's CDR3 is CAWSADPGIGYNEQFF. The CDR3 region has the DNA TGTGCCTGGAGCGCAGATCCGGGGATCGGGTACAATGAGCAGTTCTTC.

As DNA, the CDR3 is TGTGCCACCGGGGGGCACGGCACAGATACGCAGTATTTT. The encoded protein is CATGGHGTDTQYF. The chain couples TRBV24-1 to TRBJ2-3; D assignment may be TRBD1 or TRBD2 (6 bases each). The V end lost 9 bases, the J end lost 1 base, and 10 bases lay between the germline ends. From germline, CDR1 is KGHDR and CDR2 SFDVKD. This CDR3 has 13 amino acids.

The V gene is TRBV20-1, the J gene TRBJ1-1; D unclear. CDR3 size: 11 residues. CDR1 and CDR2 (germline): DFQATT, SNEGSKA (reference sequence). V lost 8 bases to trimming and J lost 1 base, with 8 bases between them. CDR3 sequence reads: CSPSQNTEAFF. The CDR3 region has the DNA TGCAGTCCTTCGCAGAACACTGAAGCTTTCTTT.

The V gene is TRBV24-1, the J gene TRBJ2-3; D could derive from TRBD1 or TRBD2 (5 bases each). Trimming cost V 6 bases and J 4 bases, with 10 bases left between them. The CDR3 has 13 amino acids. Germline CDR1 and CDR2: KGHDR and SFDVKD. This chain's CDR3 is CATSRVGADTQYF. The DNA of the CDR3 is TGTGCCACCAGTCGAGTGGGGGCAGATACGCAGTATTTT.

This clonotype showed up just a few times. The chain employs TRBV6-5 and TRBJ2-7; tentatively, D is TRBD1 or TRBD2 (5 bases each). The CDR3 extends over 14 amino acids. Germline loops: CDR1 MNHEY, CDR2 SVGAGI. V lost 2 bases to trimming and J lost 7 bases, with 15 bases between them. The CDR3 loop is CASSYQLWGREQYF. The CDR3 region has the DNA TGTGCCAGCAGTTACCAGCTCTGGGGACGGGAGCAGTACTTC.

This chain joins TRBV5-4 and TRBJ2-7, with D hard to call. CDR1 is SGHNT and CDR2 is YYREEE in the germline V gene (reference sequence). The CDR3 totals 15 residues. The V gene lost 0 bases and the J gene lost 1 base, with 11 bases spanning the gap. The DNA for the CDR3 is TGTGCCAGCAGCTTGGCCGTGGACCCATCCTACGAGCAGTACTTC. Residues: CASSLAVDPSYEQYF. The variable domain in full, with the rest retrieved from reference TRBV5-4 and TRBJ2-7, is ETGVTQSPTHLIKTRGQQVTLRCSSQSGHNTVSWYQQALGQGPQFIFQYYREEENGRGNFPPRFSGLQFPNYSSELNVNALELDDSALYLCASSLAVDPSYEQYFGPGTRLTVT.

A few counts support this clonotype. V usage is TRBV10-3 and J usage is TRBJ2-1; TRBD2 is a possible D gene (5 bases). The ends were cut back, 2 bases at V and 5 bases at J, with 7 bases in the middle. The CDR3 has 13 amino acids. Germline CDR1 and CDR2: ENHRY and SYGVKD. This CDR3 is CAISEGRDNEQFF. The CDR3 DNA sequence: TGTGCCATCAGTGAGGGGCGGGACAATGAGCAGTTCTTC.

The chain is built from TRBV24-1 and TRBJ2-7; 9 bases agree with TRBD2. The CDR3 has 14 residues. J was trimmed by 2 bases and V by 9 bases; bases with no gene match: 7. Germline CDR1 reads KGHDR; CDR2 reads SFDVKD. The CDR3 reads CATAGGLAPYEQYF. In nucleotides, the CDR3 is TGTGCCACCGCGGGGGGACTAGCTCCCTACGAGCAGTACTTC.

This clonotype was observed a handful of times. Being one base from a much bigger clone, this may be a read error. The chain is built from TRBV6-2 or TRBV6-3 and TRBJ2-7; D call uncertain. This CDR3 contains 11 residues. Trimming pared 5 bases from V and 3 bases from J, leaving 5 bases between. The germline V gene has CDR1 MNHEY and CDR2 SVGEGT. CDR3 residues: CASSPFYEQYF. CDR3 nucleotides: TGTGCCAGCAGTCCCTTCTACGAGCAGTACTTC.

This clonotype was recorded a few times. The V call is TRBV4-2, the J call TRBJ2-1; TRBD2 aligns across 7 bases. The CDR3 is made up of 13 amino acids. Germline V CDR1 and CDR2: LGHNA, YNFKEQ. Trimming cost V 3 bases and J 8 bases; bases outside gene matches: 4. CDR3 coding DNA: TGTGCCAGCAGCCAGCGGGAGATGGATGAGCAGTTCTTC. The encoded protein is CASSQREMDEQFF.

This clonotype showed up just a few times. DNA for the CDR3: TGTGCCACCAGCAGGGAGGCTAGCGGGGGCTACGAGCAGTACTTC. The encoded protein is CATSREASGGYEQYF. The chain is built from TRBV15 and TRBJ2-7; 10 bases agree with TRBD2. The J segment lost 3 bases and the V segment lost 3 bases, leaving 5 bases of the junction unmatched. Germline V gene sequence: CDR1 LNHNV, CDR2 YYDKDF (reference sequence). The CDR3 runs 15 residues. Based on the CDR3 plus reference TRBV15 and TRBJ2-7, the full variable domain is DAMVIQNPRYQVTQFGKPVTLSCSQTLNHNVMYWYQQKSSQAPKLLFHYYDKDFNNEADTPDNFQSRRPNTSFCFLDIRSPGLGDTAMYLCATSREASGGYEQYFGPGTRLTVT.

The chain uses TRBV10-3 and TRBJ1-5, with TRBD1 matching over 8 bases. Germline trimming cut 6 bases from V and 6 bases from J; bases unmatched to any gene: 7. The CDR3 is made up of 14 amino acids. Germline assignment: CDR1 ENHRY and CDR2 SYGVKD. CDR3 bases: TGTGCCATCAGGGGGACAGGAGATAGTCAGCCCCAGCATTTT. Amino acids: CAIRGTGDSQPQHF.

V usage is TRBV7-2 and J usage is TRBJ2-5; the D gene is possibly TRBD1 (6 bases). V lost 4 bases to trimming and J lost 2 bases, with 11 bases between them. The CDR3 has 14 amino acids. Germline V lookup: CDR1 SGHTA, CDR2 FQGNSA. The CDR3, as DNA: TGTGCCAGCAGCTCCCACAGGGCACAAGAGACCCAGTACTTC. The encoded protein is CASSSHRAQETQYF.

This chain connects TRBV6-5 to TRBJ1-1; 9 bases map to TRBD1. J lost 1 base, V lost 0 bases, and 3 bases had no gene match. CDR1 is MNHEY and CDR2 is SVGAGI in the germline V gene. The CDR3 covers 16 residues. CDR3 nucleotide sequence: TGTGCCAGCAGTTACTCCACGACAGGGGGGAACACTGAAGCTTTCTTT. Translation gives CASSYSTTGGNTEAFF.

This chain uses TRBV28 with TRBJ2-3; 7 bases are shared with TRBD2. This CDR3 is built from 15 residues. J gave up 4 bases and V 5 bases, and 9 bases lay outside the gene matches. CDR1 MDHEN and CDR2 SYDVKM come from the germline V gene. CDR3 loop: CASSRGGSGADTQYF. As DNA, the CDR3 is TGTGCCAGCAGTCGGGGCGGGAGTGGCGCAGATACGCAGTATTTT.

The genes are TRBV5-5 and TRBJ2-7; D not certain. Trimming removed 4 bases at V and 4 bases at J, with 21 bases between. The CDR3 covers 16 residues. Germline-derived CDR1 and CDR2 are SGHKS and YYEKEE (reference sequence). The CDR3 reads CASSPGGPEGGYEQYF. The CDR3 DNA follows: TGTGCCAGCAGCCCTGGTGGGCCAGAAGGCGGTTACGAGCAGTACTTC.